Shown below are 3 T cell receptor beta chains from a single sample sequenced in a study of T-cell reconstitution after alpha-beta-depleted transplantation in children. A TCRbeta library incorporating unique molecular identifiers was prepared. A single record per CDR3 protein comes from TCRdb applying MiXCR to the PCR reads. The data hold 450,000 to 500,000 distinct CDR3 sequences, with about an eighth observed a single time. The source material was PBMCs from the stem cell graft donor, sampled from the stem cell graft. These receptors were collected from a human donor who donated a stem cell graft to a child with combined immunodeficiency.

Details on this clonotype: The junction departs from the called germline gene at one end, perhaps through a read error. This chain links TRBV13 with TRBJ2-1; 10 nucleotides line up with TRBD2. This CDR3 contains 15 residues. CDR1 PRHDT and CDR2 FYEKMQ come from the germline V gene (reference sequence). In DNA form, the CDR3 reads TGTGCCAGCAGCCTAGGACTAGCGGAGCCCAATGAGCAGTTCTTC. Translation gives CASSLGLAEPNEQFF.

This clonotype was seen only a few times. The rearrangement joins TRBV15 to TRBJ1-1; D is uncertain. V lost 0 bases, J lost 2 bases, and 4 bases lay in between. The CDR3 is made up of 13 amino acids. CDR1 LNHNV and CDR2 YYDKDF come from the germline V gene (reference sequence). The CDR3 reads CATSRDGNTEAFF. CDR3 nucleotides: TGTGCCACCAGCAGAGATGGCAACACTGAAGCTTTCTTT.

V gene TRBV4-3 combines with J gene TRBJ2-1; D is unresolved. The CDR3 length is 13 residues. Germline V lookup: CDR1 LGHNA, CDR2 YSLEER. Deletions cut 8 bases from V and 1 base from J, with 9 bases between. The CDR3 protein is CASAESSYNEQFF. The CDR3 DNA follows: TGCGCCAGCGCAGAGTCGTCCTACAATGAGCAGTTCTTC.